The rows below give T cell receptor beta chains drawn from one sample of a study of blood T cell repertoires in COVID-19. TCRdb's table, derived via immunoSEQ multiplex PCR, lists solely in-frame clones and lacks some. The top ten clones hold 4.9% of a sample with about 53,000 clones, roughly 87% of them seen once. The sample was peripheral blood. These receptors all come from a man between 60 and 75 years old with active COVID-19. The CDR3 runs from the conserved cysteine through the conserved F or W. D genes are given only for firm matches. Size tells how often a clone was seen (once, few, many) or the class of an expanded clone, and some rows leave it out.

cdr3_nt | cdr3_aa | v_call | clone_size | d_call | j_call
TGTGCCAGCAGTGAAACGGACACGTGGAATACGCAGTATTTT | CASSETDTWNTQYF | TRBV25-1 | - | - | TRBJ2-3
TGTGCCAGCAGTGAAAGGACTAGCGGGACGTCTGGGGCCAACGTCCTGACTTTC | CASSERTSGTSGANVLTF | TRBV7-2 | - | TRBD2 | TRBJ2-6
TGTGCCATCTCGACTTTTCCGCGAGGCAACGAGCAGTACTTC | CAISTFPRGNEQYF | TRBV6-6 | few | - | TRBJ2-7
TGTGCCTGGACACAGGGGAATGAGCAGTTCTTC | CAWTQGNEQFF | TRBV30 | - | TRBD1 | TRBJ2-1
TGTGCCAGCAGCATAGACAAAAACACCGGGGAGCTGTTTTTT | CASSIDKNTGELFF | TRBV7-3 | once | - | TRBJ2-2
TGCGCCAGCGATACACAGGGTGTACGGGGGAACACTGAAGCTTTCTTT | CASDTQGVRGNTEAFF | TRBV23-1 | - | - | TRBJ1-1
TGCGCCAGCAGCCAAGACCCTCGGAGGGGTTCCTACGAGCAGTACTTC | CASSQDPRRGSYEQYF | TRBV4-1 | - | - | TRBJ2-7
TGCGCCAGCAGCCAAGATCTAAACTATTACAATGAGCAGTTCTTC | CASSQDLNYYNEQFF | TRBV4-3 | - | - | TRBJ2-1
TGTGCCAGCAGCTTGTTGGCCGATAACACCGGGGAGCTGTTTTTT | CASSLLADNTGELFF | TRBV5-5 | - | - | TRBJ2-2
TGTGCCAGCAGCTCCGGACAGGGGGATACTGAGCAGTTCTTC | CASSSGQGDTEQFF | TRBV7-3 | - | TRBD1 | TRBJ2-1
TGTGCCAGCAGCCAGTTTCGGGAGTTGACAGATACGCAGTATTTT | CASSQFRELTDTQYF | TRBV3-1/TRBV3-2 | - | - | TRBJ2-3
TGTGCCAGCCGGAGGACTAGCGGTGGCTACGAGCAGTACTTC | CASRRTSGGYEQYF | TRBV2 | - | TRBD2 | TRBJ2-7
TGTGCCAGCAGCTTAGGAAGGACAGGGGGCAATGAGCAGTTCTTC | CASSLGRTGGNEQFF | TRBV11-1 | once | TRBD1 | TRBJ2-1
TGTGCCAACCCCATACTAGCGGGCGCCCACGGTACGCAGTATTTT | CANPILAGAHGTQYF | TRBV6-4 | - | TRBD2 | TRBJ2-3
TGTGCCAGCAGTCCGGGGACTAGCGGGGCTCAGTATGAGCAGTTCTTC | CASSPGTSGAQYEQFF | TRBV27 | - | TRBD2 | TRBJ2-1
TGCAGCCCGAAGGCGGGGCAGTACTTC | CSPKAGQYF | TRBV29-1 | once | - | TRBJ2-7
TGTGCCAGCTCCCCGGGAAGTATGCCCTACGAGCAGTACTTC | CASSPGSMPYEQYF | TRBV27 | - | - | TRBJ2-7
TGTGCCAGCACTCCAGGGAGGGGTGCCGAGCAGTACTTC | CASTPGRGAEQYF | TRBV25-1 | - | TRBD2 | TRBJ2-7
TGTGCCAGCAGTGCGGGACTAGCGGGAGTGGGTGAGCAGTTCTTC | CASSAGLAGVGEQFF | TRBV2 | - | TRBD2 | TRBJ2-1
TGTGCCAGCAGCCCATGGGGGGGGCGTAGGAACACTGAAGCTTTCTTT | CASSPWGGRRNTEAFF | TRBV28 | - | - | TRBJ1-1